The 10 T cell receptor beta chains in this list originate from one sample, sequenced in a study of radiotherapy plus CTLA-4 blockade in lung cancer. Produced via immunoSEQ multiplex PCR; TCRdb's table is partial and in-frame only. The table shows fewer than 100,000 clones, with approximately 84% occurring only once. This specimen consisted of peripheral blood, obtained from a patient treated with radiotherapy plus ipilimumab. These TCRs come from a human donor with non-small cell lung cancer who had stable disease on radiotherapy plus ipilimumab.

V is TRBV19 and J is TRBJ1-2; TRBD1 agrees at 7 bases. The CDR3 length is 11 residues. The ends lost 10 bases at V and 8 bases at J; junction bases unmatched: 7. Looked up from germline, CDR1 is LNHDA and CDR2 is SQIVND (reference sequence). As DNA, the CDR3 is TGTGCCACCACAGGGGTGGCCGGCTACACCTTC. Translated: CATTGVAGYTF.

The V gene is TRBV9, the J gene TRBJ2-4; 9 bases line up with TRBD1. The CDR3 extends over 17 amino acids. Germline CDR1 and CDR2: SGDLS and YYNGEE. Trimming removed 4 bases from V and 6 bases from J; junction bases left unmatched: 14. The CDR3 DNA sequence: TGTGCCAGCAGCCTAGTTGTCGGGACAGGGCCGGGAAACATTCAGTACTTC. Its protein is CASSLVVGTGPGNIQYF.

This chain connects TRBV5-4 to TRBJ2-3, with D perhaps being TRBD1 or TRBD2 (5 bases each). There are 13 residues in the CDR3. Germline CDR1 reads SGHNT; CDR2 reads YYREEE (reference sequence). Deletions cut 3 bases from V and 5 bases from J, with 10 bases between. CDR3 DNA sequence: TGTGCCAGCAGCTCCACGGGGCGAGATACGCAGTATTTT. Amino acid sequence: CASSSTGRDTQYF.

This clone was seen only a few times. The chain has TRBV7-8 and TRBJ1-3, with D tentatively TRBD1 (5 bases). The CDR3 extends over 16 amino acids. Germline CDR1 reads SGHVS; CDR2 reads FQNEAQ. V was pared by 1 base and J by 4 bases, with 14 bases between. CDR3 amino acids: CASSLEVAQAGNTIYF. CDR3 sequence (DNA): TGTGCCAGCAGCTTAGAGGTCGCACAGGCCGGAAACACCATATATTTT.

This clone was picked up one time. The gene calls are TRBV4-1 and TRBJ2-7, with D uncertain. Germline V gene data show CDR1 as MGHRA and CDR2 as YSYEKL. The CDR3 contains 13 residues. V dropped 4 bases and J dropped 3 bases, with 10 bases sitting between them. CDR3 sequence (DNA): TGCGCCAGCAGCCGTTTCGGAGACTACGAGCAGTACTTC. Translation gives CASSRFGDYEQYF.

The chain uses TRBV7-9 and TRBJ2-7, with TRBD1 identical over 9 bases. This CDR3 spans 13 amino acids. V lost 6 bases and J lost 3; bases outside the gene matches: 3. Germline-derived CDR1 and CDR2 are SEHNR and FQNEAQ (reference sequence). As DNA, the CDR3 is TGTGCCAGCAGTAGGGGACAGGGCTACGAGCAGTACTTC. It yields the protein CASSRGQGYEQYF.

The V and J genes are TRBV19 and TRBJ1-4, with unresolved D. CDR3 length: 16 amino acids. V was clipped by 4 bases and J by 0 bases, with 12 bases between them. CDR1 is LNHDA and CDR2 is SQIVND in the germline V gene (reference sequence). The CDR3 loop reads CASSTGFVATNEKLFF. As DNA, the CDR3 is TGTGCCAGTAGTACCGGCTTTGTTGCAACTAATGAAAAACTGTTTTTT. The full variable domain, rest sourced from reference TRBV19 and TRBJ1-4, is DGGITQSPKYLFRKEGQNVTLSCEQNLNHDAMYWYRQDPGQGLRLIYYSQIVNDFQKGDIAEGYSVSREKKESFPLTVTSAQKNPTAFYLCASSTGFVATNEKLFFGSGTQLSVL.

The genes are TRBV29-1 and TRBJ2-7; D is perhaps TRBD2 (7 bases). Trimming pared 0 bases from V and 2 bases from J, leaving 17 bases between. CDR1 and CDR2 from the germline V gene are SQVTM and ANQGSEA. CDR3 length: 16 amino acids. DNA of the CDR3: TGCAGCGTTGAAGATCGAGGGGGGGCAGGACCCTACGAGCAGTACTTC. Protein sequence: CSVEDRGGAGPYEQYF.

This clone was counted a few times. The rearrangement joins TRBV19 to TRBJ2-2, with D possibly matching TRBD1 (5 bases). V lost 7 bases to trimming and J lost 0 bases, with 9 bases between them. CDR3 length: 14 residues. Germline-derived CDR1 and CDR2 are LNHDA and SQIVND (reference sequence). This CDR3 is CASTRQTNTGELFF. The CDR3 bases are TGTGCCAGTACCCGACAGACGAACACCGGGGAGCTGTTTTTT.

This sequence joins TRBV30 and TRBJ2-2; 7 nucleotides agree with TRBD2. Germline CDR1 and CDR2: GTSNPN and SVGIG (reference sequence). The CDR3 contains 15 residues. With V trimmed by 3 bases and J by 0 bases, 4 bases remained unmatched. The CDR3 loop reads CAWRPLAANTGELFF. Written as DNA, the CDR3 is TGTGCCTGGAGACCCCTAGCGGCGAACACCGGGGAGCTGTTTTTT.